This passage covers 21 T cell receptor beta chains from one sample sequenced in a study of patients and donors after allogeneic stem cell transplantation. Via MiXCR, TCRdb re-called the RT-PCR reads, giving one row per CDR3 protein. The sample yields roughly 880,000 distinct CDR3 sequences, roughly 17% seen once. Sequences were obtained from blood, either unsorted or a sorted T cell fraction (not recorded which). The receptors shown here come from a human donor who was either an allogeneic HSCT recipient or a stem cell or donor lymphocyte infusion donor (not recorded which). It is not recorded whose cells these are; they may come from a transplant donor.

V and J are TRBV5-1 and TRBJ1-1; 12 bases match TRBD1. This CDR3 has 16 amino acids. Germline lookup yields CDR1 SGHRS and CDR2 YFSETQ. V trimming: 5 bases; J trimming: 2 bases; junction bases outside the gene matches: 7. For the CDR3, the DNA is TGCGCCAGCAGAAGGGACAGGGGGCATCCAAACACTGAAGCTTTCTTT. Encoded protein: CASRRDRGHPNTEAFF.

The chain employs TRBV12-3 or TRBV12-4 and TRBJ2-5; D perhaps matches TRBD2 (6 bases). V lost 3 bases, J lost 3 bases, and 17 bases lay in between. The CDR3 sequence is 16 residues long. In nucleotides, the CDR3 is TGTGCCAGCAGTTTTCCCCCCGGTGGGGGGAAAGAGACCCAGTACTTC. This codes for CASSFPPGGGKETQYF.

The chain uses TRBV20-1 and TRBJ2-3; D may match TRBD1 or TRBD2 (6 bases each). CDR1 is DFQATT and CDR2 is SNEGSKA in the germline V gene (reference sequence). The V end was cut by 0 bases, the J end by 1 base, with 17 bases between. The CDR3 runs 17 residues. CDR3 bases: TGCAGTGCTAGAGATCACCGGGGGCAGAGCCGCACAGATACGCAGTATTTT. Encoded protein: CSARDHRGQSRTDTQYF.

The chain recombines TRBV5-1 with TRBJ2-5; D is possibly TRBD2 (5 bases). Germline V gene data show CDR1 as SGHRS and CDR2 as YFSETQ. This CDR3 has 15 amino acids. Trimming took 3 bases from V and 1 from J, leaving 13 bases between them. The CDR3 protein is CASSSPTGSQETQYF. The CDR3 region has the DNA TGCGCCAGCAGCTCCCCCACGGGGAGCCAAGAGACCCAGTACTTC.

This rearrangement joins TRBV10-3 to TRBJ2-3; TRBD2 aligns across 8 bases. After removal of 9 bases from V and 5 bases from J, the junction contained 13 bases not matched to a gene. CDR3 length equals 15 residues. The V gene's germline CDR1 is ENHRY and CDR2 SYGVKD. The CDR3 here is CAILSGGEYGDTQYF. CDR3 coding DNA: TGTGCCATACTGAGCGGGGGCGAGTACGGAGATACGCAGTATTTT.

This chain uses TRBV6-2 or TRBV6-3 with TRBJ2-7; the D call may be TRBD1 or TRBD2 (5 bases each). CDR3 length: 15 amino acids. The germline CDR1 and CDR2 sequences are MNHEY and SVGEGT. The ends were cut back, 7 bases at V and 3 bases at J, with 19 bases in the middle. The CDR3, as DNA: TGTGCCAGCAATTCCCCAGGGACCCCATACTACGAGCAGTACTTC. It is translated as CASNSPGTPYYEQYF.

Many counts were recorded for this clonotype. The chain carries TRBV10-3 and TRBJ2-1, with TRBD2 matching 16 bases. Germline assignment: CDR1 ENHRY and CDR2 SYGVKD. Trimming took 6 bases from V and 7 from J; bases not matched to a gene: 6. CDR3 length: 16 residues. The CDR3 bases are TGTGCCATCAGCGCTGTGGGACTAGCGGGAGGGAATGAGCAGTTCTTC. Translation: CAISAVGLAGGNEQFF.

The gene calls are TRBV30 and TRBJ2-1; D is perhaps TRBD2 (6 bases). Germline V gene data show CDR1 as GTSNPN and CDR2 as SVGIG (reference sequence). Trimming left V 7 bases short and J 0 bases short, with 13 bases between. There are 14 residues in the CDR3. The CDR3 DNA sequence: TGTGCCTCAAGCTCGGGGGACTCCTACAATGAGCAGTTCTTC. This sequence encodes CASSSGDSYNEQFF.

At least ten counts were recorded for this clonotype. The CDR3: CASNLRGTYGYTF. CDR3 sequence (DNA): TGTGCCAGCAACCTCCGCGGGACCTATGGCTACACCTTC. The chain carries TRBV12-3 or TRBV12-4 and TRBJ1-2; TRBD1 might be the D (5 bases). Trimming cost V 7 bases and J 4 bases, with 13 bases left between them. This CDR3 is 13 amino acids long.

The chain links TRBV6-1 to TRBJ2-1; 9 bases match TRBD1. V lost 5 bases to trimming and J lost 4 bases; unmatched junction nucleotides: 9. Germline CDR1 is MNHNS and CDR2 is SASEGT. This CDR3 contains 16 residues. The DNA for the CDR3 is TGTGCCAGCAGTACCGGGACAGGGTTGGGTTACAATGAGCAGTTCTTC. It yields the protein CASSTGTGLGYNEQFF.

This clonotype was picked up a small number of times. This chain links TRBV4-2 with TRBJ1-1, with no clear D. Trimming cost V 3 bases and J 1 base, with 12 bases left between them. CDR1 is LGHNA, CDR2 YNFKEQ, per germline. The length of the CDR3 is 15 residues. The CDR3 is CASSQAALGNTEAFF. DNA for the CDR3: TGTGCCAGCAGCCAGGCCGCCCTCGGGAACACTGAAGCTTTCTTT.

This clonotype was seen a handful of times. The chain employs TRBV6-2 or TRBV6-3 and TRBJ2-7, with 7 bases identical to TRBD1. Germline V gene sequence: CDR1 MNHEY, CDR2 SVGEGT. This CDR3 has 15 amino acids. J was trimmed by 9 bases and V by 7 bases; bases with no gene match: 18. As DNA, the CDR3 is TGTGCCAGCACCGCGCCAAGACAGGGCTCCCTTCCGCAGTACTTC. It translates to CASTAPRQGSLPQYF.

This clonotype was seen a few times. The rearrangement links TRBV7-2 to TRBJ1-5, with D hard to call. The CDR3 is 15 amino acids. V gave up 1 base and J gave up 4 bases, with 11 bases separating them. CDR1 is SGHTA and CDR2 is FQGNSA in the germline V gene. The CDR3 DNA reads TGTGCCAGCAGCTTAGAACAGCTGTCTAATCAGCCCCAGCATTTT. Its translation is CASSLEQLSNQPQHF.

There are a few counts of this clonotype. CDR3 protein: CASSDWDLNYGYTF. CDR3 sequence (DNA): TGTGCCAGCAGTGATTGGGATCTTAACTATGGCTACACCTTC. The chain uses TRBV6-1 and TRBJ1-2; D uncertain. Germline CDR1 reads MNHNS; CDR2 reads SASEGT. The V and J ends lost 3 bases and 1 base respectively, with 9 bases between them. There are 14 residues in the CDR3.

This clonotype was observed a few times. This rearrangement joins TRBV20-1 to TRBJ2-7; possible D gene TRBD1, 5 bases. Germline V gene sequence: CDR1 DFQATT, CDR2 SNEGSKA (reference sequence). V lost 0 bases to trimming and J lost 4 bases, with 13 bases between them. The CDR3 contains 14 residues. The DNA of the CDR3 is TGCAGTGCTAGAGATCAGGATCAGGGTTACGAGCAGTACTTC. Protein product: CSARDQDQGYEQYF.

The chain carries TRBV12-3 or TRBV12-4 and TRBJ1-1, with 8 bases lining up with TRBD1. V lost 6 bases and J lost 1; bases outside the gene matches: 10. This CDR3 region has 16 residues. The DNA of the CDR3 is TGTGCCAGCAGGCCCAGACAGGGGCGGGGGAACACTGAAGCTTTCTTT. Protein product: CASRPRQGRGNTEAFF.

The chain employs TRBV15 and TRBJ2-5; perhaps TRBD2 as D (6 bases). The CDR3 totals 15 residues. Trimming pared 0 bases from V and 3 bases from J, leaving 11 bases between. Germline CDR1 reads LNHNV; CDR2 reads YYDKDF (reference sequence). The CDR3 DNA follows: TGTGCCACCAGCAGAGATCGGCTAGCGAAAGAGACCCAGTACTTC. This encodes CATSRDRLAKETQYF.

This clonotype has just a few counts. The chain couples TRBV20-1 to TRBJ1-1; D not resolved. The CDR3 extends over 14 amino acids. The ends were cut back, 2 bases at V and 1 base at J, with 11 bases in the middle. From germline, CDR1 is DFQATT and CDR2 SNEGSKA (reference sequence). The CDR3 reads CSARLGLKNTEAFF. CDR3 nucleotide sequence: TGCAGTGCTAGACTAGGACTGAAGAACACTGAAGCTTTCTTT.

The gene calls are TRBV7-9 and TRBJ1-2; no reliable D call. Germline V gene sequence: CDR1 SEHNR, CDR2 FQNEAQ (reference sequence). The V end lost 6 bases, the J end lost 3 bases, and 8 bases lay between the germline ends. The CDR3 contains 12 residues. CDR3 protein: CASSRAYYGYTF. The CDR3 bases are TGTGCCAGCAGTCGGGCTTACTATGGCTACACCTTC.

This clonotype showed up many times. The CDR3 spells CSVFAGTTSEQYF. Written as DNA, the CDR3 is TGCAGCGTTTTTGCCGGGACCACCTCCGAGCAGTACTTC. This sequence joins TRBV29-1 and TRBJ2-7; perhaps D is TRBD1 or TRBD2 (5 bases each). V was shortened by 5 bases and J by 6 bases, with 17 bases between the two germline ends. Looked up from germline, CDR1 is SQVTM and CDR2 is ANQGSEA. This CDR3 is 13 amino acids long.

CDR3 region: CASRREQPVVYNEQFF. The CDR3 DNA follows: TGTGCCAGCAGACGAGAACAGCCGGTCGTCTACAATGAGCAGTTCTTC. J is TRBJ2-1 and V is TRBV2; the D is unclear. Germline V gene lookup returns CDR1 SNHLY and CDR2 FYNNEI. The CDR3 sequence is 16 residues long. Between the trimmed V and J ends, which lost 6 bases and 3 bases, there was a span of 18 bases.